The 25 T cell receptor beta chains in this list originate from one sample, sequenced in a study of tumor-infiltrating lymphocytes in oesophageal squamous cell carcinoma. TCRdb reprocessed the PCR reads with MiXCR, giving one entry per CDR3 protein. This sample has around 14,000 distinct CDR3 sequences; 53% occur once, and the top ten carry around a fifth. Sample: esophageal tumor tissue. All receptors come from a male donor with esophageal squamous cell carcinoma.

The chain carries TRBV7-2 and TRBJ2-7, with D perhaps TRBD2 (6 bases). The DNA matches TRBJ2-5 better at its end, which makes the J call doubtful. Germline V CDR1 and CDR2: SGHTA, FQGNSA. CDR3 length: 14 residues. DNA for the CDR3: TGTGCCAGCAGCCCCCCCCTAGCGCGGGAGACCCAGTACTTC. Amino acid sequence: CASSPPLARETQYF.

A single count supports this clonotype. J is TRBJ2-2 and V is TRBV12-3 or TRBV12-4; D is ambiguous. The length of the CDR3 is 13 residues. V lost 5 bases and J lost 3, with 7 bases in between. CDR3 residues: CASSPIYTGELFF. The CDR3 DNA is TGTGCCAGCAGTCCAATATACACCGGGGAGCTGTTTTTT.

This chain joins TRBV28 and TRBJ2-5; 8 nucleotides match TRBD2. V shed 4 bases and J 4 bases; nucleotides not matched to a gene: 11. CDR1 MDHEN and CDR2 SYDVKM come from the germline V gene. The CDR3 runs 16 residues. The chain's CDR3 is CASSSFLSGVGETQYF. The CDR3 nucleotides read TGTGCCAGCAGTTCTTTTCTTAGCGGGGTGGGAGAGACCCAGTACTTC.

In its sample, this clonotype was seen a few times. The J gene is TRBJ2-5, the V gene TRBV20-1; D is ambiguous. The end of the DNA is better explained by TRBJ2-1, so the J call may be wrong. The length of the CDR3 is 11 residues. Germline CDR1 is DFQATT and CDR2 is SNEGSKA (reference sequence). CDR3 in DNA: TGCAGTGCTAGTCTGGCGAATGAGCAGTTCTTC. It codes for CSASLANEQFF.

This clonotype was recorded many times. The CDR3 reads CASSFARDYGYTF. For the CDR3, the DNA is TGTGCCAGCAGCTTCGCCAGAGACTATGGCTACACCTTC. The gene calls are TRBV5-4 and TRBJ1-2; no reliable D call. V lost 2 bases, J lost 3 bases, and 8 bases lay in between. Looked up from germline, CDR1 is SGHNT and CDR2 is YYREEE (reference sequence). The CDR3 covers 13 residues.

There are many counts of this clonotype. The J gene is TRBJ1-2, the V gene TRBV7-8, with TRBD1 matching over 11 bases. CDR1 SGHVS and CDR2 FQNEAQ come from the germline V gene. This CDR3 has 15 residues. The J segment lost 7 bases and the V segment lost 1 base, leaving 5 bases of the junction unmatched. The CDR3 DNA follows: TGTGCCAGCAGCTTAGACGGACAGGGGGCAGGTGGCTACACCTTC. Translation: CASSLDGQGAGGYTF. The full variable domain, with the rest looked up from reference TRBV7-8 and TRBJ1-2, is GAGVSQSPRYKVAKRGQDVALRCDPISGHVSLFWYQQALGQGPEFLTYFQNEAQLDKSGLPSDRFFAERPEGSVSTLKIQRTQQEDSAVYLCASSLDGQGAGGYTFGSGTRLTVV.

The CDR3 loop reads CASSLGQGKDTQYF. The CDR3 region has the DNA TGTGCCAGCAGCTTAGGACAGGGTAAAGATACGCAGTATTTT. The gene calls are TRBV7-6 and TRBJ2-3; 7 bases are a match to TRBD1. The germline CDR1 and CDR2 sequences are SGHVS and FNYEAQ. Trimming cost V 1 base and J 5 bases; bases outside gene matches: 3. This CDR3 spans 14 amino acids.

The rearrangement joins TRBV7-6 to TRBJ2-7, with 9 bases that match TRBD1. The DNA end is more similar to TRBJ2-1, so the J call may be wrong. There are 16 residues in the CDR3. Germline CDR1 and CDR2: SGHVS and FNYEAQ. The CDR3 reads CASSLAVGTGLNEQFF. The CDR3 DNA reads as TGTGCCAGCAGCTTAGCGGTCGGGACAGGGCTAAATGAGCAGTTCTTC.

This clonotype was picked up a small number of times. The chain combines TRBV12-3 or TRBV12-4 with TRBJ1-1; TRBD1 is a possible D gene (5 bases). Trimming took off 5 bases at V and 1 base at J, with 14 bases between the two ends. This CDR3 has 15 residues. CDR3 nucleotides: TGTGCCAGCAGTAGAGGGGATTTCGGGAACACTGAAGCTTTCTTT. Its translation is CASSRGDFGNTEAFF.

With respect to this clonotype: One end of the junction fails to match germline, which may point to a read error. J is TRBJ2-5 and V is TRBV11-2, with no clear D. The CDR3 covers 12 residues. CDR1 is SGHAT and CDR2 is FQNNGV in the germline V gene. The CDR3 DNA follows: TGTGCCAGCAGCTTAGCCCAAGGGCCCAGGAACTTC. Translating gives CASSLAQGPRNF. The variable domain in full, completed from reference TRBV11-2 and TRBJ2-5, reads EAGVAQSPRYKIIEKRQSVAFWCNPISGHATLYWYQQILGQGPKLLIQFQNNGVVDDSQLPKDRFSAERLKGVDSTLKIQPAKLEDSAVYLCASSLAQGPRNFGPGTRLLVL.

V and J are TRBV7-3 and TRBJ2-1; TRBD1 agrees at 11 bases. The germline V gene encodes CDR1 SGHTA and CDR2 FQGTGA. CDR3 length: 15 residues. V shed 5 bases and J 6 bases; nucleotides not matched to a gene: 6. The CDR3 loop reads CASSPQGTGGNEQFF. For the CDR3, the DNA is TGTGCCAGCAGCCCCCAGGGGACAGGGGGCAATGAGCAGTTCTTC.

The chain recombines TRBV27 with TRBJ2-3; possibly TRBD2 for D (5 bases). CDR1 is MNHEY and CDR2 is SMNVEV in the germline V gene (reference sequence). CDR3 length equals 16 residues. Trimming removed 4 bases at V and 0 bases at J, with 14 bases between. In DNA form, the CDR3 reads TGTGCCAGCAGTTCGAGAGCGGTTACTAGCACAGATACGCAGTATTTT. Its protein is CASSSRAVTSTDTQYF.

This clonotype is deemed large. The V call is TRBV7-3, the J call TRBJ1-2; 9 nucleotides agree with TRBD1. J lost 6 bases, V lost 4 bases, and 9 bases had no gene match. Germline V gene lookup returns CDR1 SGHTA and CDR2 FQGTGA. The CDR3 covers 15 residues. CDR3 sequence: CASSSTGTGYNGYTF. The CDR3 region has the DNA TGTGCCAGCAGCTCGACCGGGACAGGGTACAATGGCTACACCTTC. Full variable domain (rest looked up from reference TRBV7-3 and TRBJ1-2): GAGVSQTPSNKVTEKGKYVELRCDPISGHTALYWYRQSLGQGPEFLIYFQGTGAADDSGLPNDRFFAVRPEGSVSTLKIQRTERGDSAVYLCASSSTGTGYNGYTFGSGTRLTVV.

This rearrangement joins TRBV6-9 to TRBJ2-3; D call uncertain. TRBJ2-1 explains the end of the DNA better; the J call may be wrong. In germline, CDR1 is MNHGY, CDR2 SVAAGI. CDR3 size: 14 residues. CDR3 sequence reads: CASSSHFPGDEQFF. The CDR3 DNA reads as TGTGCCAGCAGTTCCCACTTCCCCGGAGATGAGCAGTTCTTC.

This clonotype was counted only a few times. V is TRBV13 and J is TRBJ2-5; D not resolved. The J call may be incorrect, as the DNA end agrees better with TRBJ2-7. CDR1 and CDR2 (germline): PRHDT, FYEKMQ (reference sequence). The CDR3 covers 15 residues. The CDR3 region has the DNA TGTGCCAGCAGCTCTCGATCGTATAGCACCTACGAGCAGTACTTC. Translated: CASSSRSYSTYEQYF.

This chain uses TRBV10-2 with TRBJ2-7; 9 bases map to TRBD2. The J call may be faulty, since TRBJ2-5 better matches the DNA end. The germline gives CDR1 WSHSY, CDR2 SAAADI. CDR3 size: 17 residues. CDR3 sequence: CASSESRGAGGFETQYF. DNA of the CDR3: TGCGCCAGCAGTGAGTCTCGCGGAGCGGGGGGTTTTGAGACCCAGTACTTC.

This clonotype was found once. This sequence joins TRBV12-3 or TRBV12-4 and TRBJ2-1, with 9 bases that match TRBD2. CDR3 length equals 16 residues. Trimming at V came to 4 bases and at J to 2 bases, leaving 6 bases not matched to a gene. The CDR3 here is CASSSQRGATYNEQFF. DNA for the CDR3: TGTGCCAGCAGTTCACAGCGGGGGGCGACCTACAATGAGCAGTTCTTC.

This clonotype came up once. This sequence joins TRBV11-2 and TRBJ2-4; 9 nucleotides agree with TRBD2. The J call may be mistaken, given a closer DNA end match to TRBJ2-1. Germline values: CDR1 SGHAT, CDR2 FQNNGV. This CDR3 is built from 14 residues. Written as DNA, the CDR3 is TGTGCCAGCAGCTTCGGGATAGCGGGAGCGGAGCAGTTCTTC. Its protein is CASSFGIAGAEQFF.

This sequence joins TRBV12-3 or TRBV12-4 and TRBJ2-3; 8 bases are shared with TRBD1. The J call is in doubt because the DNA end fits TRBJ2-7 better. The CDR3 covers 14 residues. CDR3: CASSPGQDYNEQYF. DNA for the CDR3: TGTGCCAGCAGTCCGGGACAGGACTACAATGAGCAGTACTTC.

This clonotype was seen ten or more times. A clone one base away is much larger, so this may be a read error. The rearrangement joins TRBV5-1 to TRBJ2-5; 12 bases are a match to TRBD2. The CDR3 is 15 amino acids. The junction had 11 bases not matched to a gene; V was cut back by 3 bases and J by 11 bases. Germline CDR1 SGHRS, CDR2 YFSETQ. The CDR3 DNA sequence: TGCGCCAGCAGCTGGGGGACTAGCGGGTTGAATGAGCAGTACTTC. Amino acid sequence: CASSWGTSGLNEQYF.

This sequence joins TRBV7-6 and TRBJ2-5; weak D call: TRBD2 (5 bases). This CDR3 has 13 amino acids. The ends were cut back, 5 bases at V and 3 bases at J, with 10 bases in the middle. Germline values: CDR1 SGHVS, CDR2 FNYEAQ. The CDR3 reads CASSATREETQYF. The CDR3, as DNA: TGTGCCAGCAGCGCTACTAGGGAAGAGACCCAGTACTTC.

The chain links TRBV6-2 or TRBV6-3 to TRBJ2-1, with 11 nucleotides matching TRBD2. The J segment lost 1 base and the V segment lost 7 bases, leaving 3 bases of the junction unmatched. The CDR3 is made up of 15 amino acids. In germline, CDR1 is MNHEY, CDR2 SVGEGT. CDR3: CASTIAGGSYNEQFF. The CDR3 DNA follows: TGTGCCAGCACAATAGCGGGAGGGTCCTACAATGAGCAGTTCTTC.

The CDR3 region has the DNA TGTGCCAGCAGCCCGCTGGGAAGCTCTGGGGCCAACGTCCTGACTTTC. Protein sequence: CASSPLGSSGANVLTF. This rearrangement joins TRBV7-3 to TRBJ2-6; D gene ambiguous. V lost 5 bases, J lost 0 bases, and 11 bases lay in between. Per germline, CDR1 SGHTA and CDR2 FQGTGA. The CDR3 covers 16 residues.

By proportion, this clonotype is medium-sized. The rearrangement links TRBV7-2 to TRBJ1-2; 7 bases map to TRBD1. Germline trimming cut 5 bases from V and 8 bases from J; bases unmatched to any gene: 11. The CDR3 extends over 14 amino acids. Per the germline V gene, CDR1 is SGHTA and CDR2 is FQGNSA. CDR3 nucleotides: TGTGCCAGCAGCCCAACCCGACAGGGTATGGGCTACACCTTC. Its translation: CASSPTRQGMGYTF.

This clonotype was detected ten times or more. The V and J genes are TRBV13 and TRBJ1-1; 9 bases line up with TRBD1. Germline V lookup: CDR1 PRHDT, CDR2 FYEKMQ (reference sequence). There are 11 residues in the CDR3. The trim removed 3 bases at V and 11 bases at J, leaving 1 base unmatched. The CDR3 bases are TGTGCCAGCAGCTTTGGACAGGGGGCTTTCTTT. This translates into CASSFGQGAFF.